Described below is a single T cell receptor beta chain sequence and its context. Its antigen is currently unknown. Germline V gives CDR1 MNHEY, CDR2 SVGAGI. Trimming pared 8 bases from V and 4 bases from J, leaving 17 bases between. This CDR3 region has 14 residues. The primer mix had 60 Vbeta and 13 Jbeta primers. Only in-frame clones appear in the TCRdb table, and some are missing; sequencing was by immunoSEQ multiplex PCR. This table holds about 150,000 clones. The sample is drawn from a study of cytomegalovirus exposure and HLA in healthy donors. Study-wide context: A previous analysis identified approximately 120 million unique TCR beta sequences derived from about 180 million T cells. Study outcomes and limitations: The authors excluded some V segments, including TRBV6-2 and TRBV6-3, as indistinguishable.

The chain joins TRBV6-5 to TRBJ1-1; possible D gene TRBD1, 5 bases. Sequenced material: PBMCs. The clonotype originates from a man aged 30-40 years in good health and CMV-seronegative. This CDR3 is CASGDGGYSTEAFF. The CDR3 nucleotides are TGTGCCAGCGGGGACGGGGGTTATAGCACTGAAGCTTTCTTT.